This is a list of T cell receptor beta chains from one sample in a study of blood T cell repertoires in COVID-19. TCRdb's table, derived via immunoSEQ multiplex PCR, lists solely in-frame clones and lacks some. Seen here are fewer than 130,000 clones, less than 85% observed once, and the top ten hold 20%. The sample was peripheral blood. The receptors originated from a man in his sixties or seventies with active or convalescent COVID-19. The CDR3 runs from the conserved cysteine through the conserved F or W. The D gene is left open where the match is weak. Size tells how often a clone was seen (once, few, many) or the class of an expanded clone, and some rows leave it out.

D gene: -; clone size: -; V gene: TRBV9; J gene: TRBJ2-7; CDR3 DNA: TGTGCCAGCAGCGTAGGAACAGGGCAGGATTCTTACGAGCAGTACTTC; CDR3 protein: CASSVGTGQDSYEQYF
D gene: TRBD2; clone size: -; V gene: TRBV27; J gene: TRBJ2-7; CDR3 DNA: TGTGCCAGCAGTTTTCGGGGAGGGGACGAGCAGTACTTC; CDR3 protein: CASSFRGGDEQYF
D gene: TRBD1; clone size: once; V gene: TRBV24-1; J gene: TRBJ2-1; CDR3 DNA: TGTGCCACCAGTGACGGACAGGGCTACAGCTCCTACAATGAGCAGTTCTTC; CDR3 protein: CATSDGQGYSSYNEQFF
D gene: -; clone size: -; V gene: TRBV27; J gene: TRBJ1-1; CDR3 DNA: TGTGCCAGCAAGGGGTTGTCTGAAGCTTTCTTT; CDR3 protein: CASKGLSEAFF
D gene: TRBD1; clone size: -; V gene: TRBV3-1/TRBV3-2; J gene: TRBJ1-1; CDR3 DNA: TGTGCCAGCAGCTATGACAGGGCGCGCGGAGCTTTCTTT; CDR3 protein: CASSYDRARGAFF
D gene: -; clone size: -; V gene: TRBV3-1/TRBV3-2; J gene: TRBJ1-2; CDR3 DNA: TGTGCCAGCAGCCTCCAAGCGGTCTCTAGCGATGGCTACACCTTC; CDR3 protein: CASSLQAVSSDGYTF
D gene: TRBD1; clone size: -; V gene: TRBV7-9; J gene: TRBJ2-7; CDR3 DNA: TGTGCCAGCAGCCAGGGACAGGGGCGCGAGCAGTACTTC; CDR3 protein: CASSQGQGREQYF
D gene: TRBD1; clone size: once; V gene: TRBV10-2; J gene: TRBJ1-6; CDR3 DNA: TGCGCCAGCAGTGAGGGGGGACAGACCTCCTATAATTCACCCCTCCACTTT; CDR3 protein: CASSEGGQTSYNSPLHF
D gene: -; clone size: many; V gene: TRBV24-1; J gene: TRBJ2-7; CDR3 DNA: TGTGCCACCAGAAATTCGGGCGGGTACGTCGGCTACTACGAGCAGTACTTC; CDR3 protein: CATRNSGGYVGYYEQYF
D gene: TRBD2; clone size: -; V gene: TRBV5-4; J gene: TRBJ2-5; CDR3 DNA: TGTGCCAGCAGCCCGCTAGCGGGGGCGGTCCAGACCCAGTACTTC; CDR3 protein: CASSPLAGAVQTQYF
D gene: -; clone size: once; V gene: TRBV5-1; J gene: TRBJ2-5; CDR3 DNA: TGCGCCAGCAGCTCTTACAGGACCCCCCAAGAGACCCAGTACTTC; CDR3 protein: CASSSYRTPQETQYF
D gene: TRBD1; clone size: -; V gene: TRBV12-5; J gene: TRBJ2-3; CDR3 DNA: TGTGCTAGTGGTTCGCCCCGACAGGGCAGAGATACGCAGTATTTT; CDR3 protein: CASGSPRQGRDTQYF
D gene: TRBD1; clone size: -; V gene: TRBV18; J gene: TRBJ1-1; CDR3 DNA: TGTGCCAGCTCACCCCCAGGAACAGGGGGGACCACTGAAGCTTTCTTT; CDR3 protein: CASSPPGTGGTTEAFF
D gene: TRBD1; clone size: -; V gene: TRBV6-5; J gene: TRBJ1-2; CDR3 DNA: TGTGCCAGCAGTTTCGGGACAGGGAAGTATGGCTACACCTTC; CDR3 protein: CASSFGTGKYGYTF
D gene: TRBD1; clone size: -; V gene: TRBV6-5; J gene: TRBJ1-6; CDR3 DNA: TGTGCCAGCAGTTCCCGGACAGGGGGTAATTCACCCCTCCACTTT; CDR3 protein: CASSSRTGGNSPLHF
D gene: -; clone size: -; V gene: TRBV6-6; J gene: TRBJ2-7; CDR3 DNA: TGTGCCAGCAGTTACTTTAGTCGGAGCTCCTACGAGCAGTACTTC; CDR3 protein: CASSYFSRSSYEQYF
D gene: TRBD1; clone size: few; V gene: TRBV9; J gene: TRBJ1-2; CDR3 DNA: TGTGCCAGCAGCCTATGGACAGGGGGTACGTTAGCTGGCTACACCTTC; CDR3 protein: CASSLWTGGTLAGYTF
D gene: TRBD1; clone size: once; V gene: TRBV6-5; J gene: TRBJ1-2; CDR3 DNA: TGTGCCAGCACCCGGACAGGGCTTGCCCTTTATGGCTACACCTTC; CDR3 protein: CASTRTGLALYGYTF
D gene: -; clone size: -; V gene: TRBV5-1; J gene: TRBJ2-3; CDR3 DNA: TGCGCCAGCAAATGGAGTGACTATCCCACAGATACGCAGTATTTT; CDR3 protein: CASKWSDYPTDTQYF
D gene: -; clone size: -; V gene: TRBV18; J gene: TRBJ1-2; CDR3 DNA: TGTGCCAGCTCACCCAGGGAAGAAAACTATGGCTACACCTTC; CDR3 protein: CASSPREENYGYTF
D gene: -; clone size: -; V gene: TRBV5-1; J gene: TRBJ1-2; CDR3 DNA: TGCGCCAGCAGCGAGAGTACGTCACGAGGGTATGGCTACACCTTC; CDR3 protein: CASSESTSRGYGYTF
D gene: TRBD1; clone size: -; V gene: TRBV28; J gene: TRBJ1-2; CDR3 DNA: TGTGCCAGCACCCTAGGAGGGGGCCGGAGGTATGGCTACACCTTC; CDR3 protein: CASTLGGGRRYGYTF
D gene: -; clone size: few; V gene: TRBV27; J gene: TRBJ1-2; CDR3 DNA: TGTGCCAGCAGTTTAAGGAGGGACTATGGCTACACCTTC; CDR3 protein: CASSLRRDYGYTF
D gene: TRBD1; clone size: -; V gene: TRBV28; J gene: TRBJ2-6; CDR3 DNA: TGTGCCAGCAGTTTGGCTTATCGGCGGCAGGGGGCGCGTGGGGCCAACGTCCTGACTTTC; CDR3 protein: CASSLAYRRQGARGANVLTF
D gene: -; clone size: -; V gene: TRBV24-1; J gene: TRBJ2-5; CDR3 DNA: TGTGCCACCAGTGATTTTCGGGAGACCCAGTACTTC; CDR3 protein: CATSDFRETQYF
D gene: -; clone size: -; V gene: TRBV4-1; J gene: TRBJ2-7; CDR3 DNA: TGCGCCAGCAGCCAAGATTGGAACCGGGACTCTACCTACGAGCAGTACTTC; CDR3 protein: CASSQDWNRDSTYEQYF
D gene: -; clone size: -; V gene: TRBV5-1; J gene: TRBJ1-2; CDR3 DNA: TGCGCCAGCAGCCAGGACAGTTCTAACTATGGCTACACCTTC; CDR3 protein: CASSQDSSNYGYTF
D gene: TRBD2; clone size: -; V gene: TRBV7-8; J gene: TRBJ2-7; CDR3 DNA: TGTGCCAGCAGCTTAGGTGGGACTAGGGGGTTCTACGAGCAGTACTTC; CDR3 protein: CASSLGGTRGFYEQYF
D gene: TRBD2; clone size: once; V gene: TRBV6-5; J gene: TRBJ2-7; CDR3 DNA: TGTGCCAGCAGACCCGGGAGGACCGGCTCCTACGAGCAGTACTTC; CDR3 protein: CASRPGRTGSYEQYF
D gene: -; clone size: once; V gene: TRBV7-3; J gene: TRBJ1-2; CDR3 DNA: TGTGCCAGCAGCCCCGCTGGACAGAACTATGGCTACACCTTC; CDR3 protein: CASSPAGQNYGYTF
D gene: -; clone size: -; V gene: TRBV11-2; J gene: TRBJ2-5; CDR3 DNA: TGTGCCAGCAGCTTGTACAGTAACTACCAAGAGACCCAGTACTTC; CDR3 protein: CASSLYSNYQETQYF
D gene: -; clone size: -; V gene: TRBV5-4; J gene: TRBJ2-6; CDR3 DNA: TGTGCCAGCAGCTCCCCTGAGGCCTCTGGGGCCAACGTCCTGACTTTC; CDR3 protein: CASSSPEASGANVLTF
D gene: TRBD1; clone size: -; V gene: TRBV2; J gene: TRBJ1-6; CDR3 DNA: TGTGCCAGCAGTGCCCCCCGGGACAGGCCGATTTCACCCCTCCACTTT; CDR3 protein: CASSAPRDRPISPLHF
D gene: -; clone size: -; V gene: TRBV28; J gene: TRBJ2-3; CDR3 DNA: TGTGCCAGCAGTTTAATTGTTAGTAGCGGCCTGGCGGGGCAGTATTTT; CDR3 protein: CASSLIVSSGLAGQYF
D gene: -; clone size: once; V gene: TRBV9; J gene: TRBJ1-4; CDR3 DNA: TGTGCCAGCAGCGGACCAGAGGGCGGTGAAAAACTGTTTTTT; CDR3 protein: CASSGPEGGEKLFF
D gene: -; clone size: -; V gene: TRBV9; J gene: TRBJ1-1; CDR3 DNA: TGTGCCAGCAGCCCAGCCGAGGGCGGGGTGAACACTGAAGCTTTCTTT; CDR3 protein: CASSPAEGGVNTEAFF
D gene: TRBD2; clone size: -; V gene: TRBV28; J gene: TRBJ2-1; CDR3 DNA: TGTGCCAGCAGCCCCTGGACTAGCAAGGGCAATGAGCAGTTCTTC; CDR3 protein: CASSPWTSKGNEQFF
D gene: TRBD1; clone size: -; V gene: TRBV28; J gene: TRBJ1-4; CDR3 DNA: TGTGCCAGCAGTTGGGACAGGGGGATGTTAGGGTTTTTT; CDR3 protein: CASSWDRGMLGFF